Listed below are T cell receptor beta chains from one sample, sequenced in a study of shared clonotypes between healthy human individuals. Measured with immunoSEQ multiplex PCR; TCRdb has only the in-frame clones, and not every one. The repertoire has roughly 700,000 clones, less than 85% of them found once; the top ten carry 1.5% to 2%. The sequenced material came from memory CD4+ T cells sorted from blood. The receptors were gathered from a woman aged 30 to 39 in good health. Both conserved end residues are part of each CDR3. The order of the fields is CDR3 protein, CDR3 DNA, clone size, J gene, V gene, CDR3 length, D gene. D genes are given only for firm matches. Where a row states a size, it is once, few, many or the class of an expanded clone; other rows omit it.

CDR3 protein: CASRENRDTSYNEQFF; CDR3 DNA: TGTGCCAGCAGGGAAAACAGGGATACAAGCTACAATGAGCAGTTCTTC; clone size: NA; J gene: TRBJ2-1; V gene: TRBV6-1; CDR3 length: 16; D gene: NA
CDR3 protein: CASRKRGSGPTDEQFF; CDR3 DNA: TGTGCCAGCAGAAAGCGGGGCTCTGGTCCCACGGATGAGCAGTTCTTC; clone size: NA; J gene: TRBJ2-1; V gene: TRBV7-8; CDR3 length: 16; D gene: TRBD2
CDR3 protein: CASSERGSETQYF; CDR3 DNA: TGTGCCAGCTCGGAAAGGGGTAGTGAGACCCAGTACTTC; clone size: many; J gene: TRBJ2-5; V gene: TRBV18; CDR3 length: 13; D gene: NA
CDR3 protein: CASGQQGATDTQYF; CDR3 DNA: TGCGCCAGCGGTCAACAGGGAGCCACAGATACGCAGTATTTT; clone size: NA; J gene: TRBJ2-3; V gene: TRBV5-1; CDR3 length: 14; D gene: NA
CDR3 protein: CASSLDGPAADTQYF; CDR3 DNA: TGTGCCAGCAGCTTAGATGGGCCAGCCGCAGATACGCAGTATTTT; clone size: NA; J gene: TRBJ2-3; V gene: TRBV7-6; CDR3 length: 15; D gene: NA
CDR3 protein: CASSMGLAGGPGTGELFF; CDR3 DNA: TGTGCCAGCAGCATGGGACTAGCGGGAGGGCCCGGCACCGGGGAGCTGTTTTTT; clone size: NA; J gene: TRBJ2-2; V gene: TRBV28; CDR3 length: 18; D gene: TRBD2
CDR3 protein: CASSLDLSTDTQYF; CDR3 DNA: TGCGCCAGCAGCTTGGACTTGAGCACAGATACGCAGTATTTT; clone size: NA; J gene: TRBJ2-3; V gene: TRBV5-1; CDR3 length: 14; D gene: NA
CDR3 protein: CASSYSKRDYGYTF; CDR3 DNA: TGTGCCAGCAGTTATTCGAAGCGAGACTATGGCTACACCTTC; clone size: NA; J gene: TRBJ1-2; V gene: TRBV6-6; CDR3 length: 14; D gene: NA
CDR3 protein: CASSQPGLTPEQFF; CDR3 DNA: TGTGCCAGCAGCCAACCGGGACTAACCCCTGAGCAGTTCTTC; clone size: NA; J gene: TRBJ2-1; V gene: TRBV6-1; CDR3 length: 14; D gene: TRBD2
CDR3 protein: CASSLVRGTNEKLFF; CDR3 DNA: TGTGCCAGCAGCTTAGTAAGGGGGACTAATGAAAAACTGTTTTTT; clone size: NA; J gene: TRBJ1-4; V gene: TRBV11-2; CDR3 length: 15; D gene: NA
CDR3 protein: CASSLVAGGHNEQFF; CDR3 DNA: TGCGCCAGCAGCTTGGTAGCGGGAGGGCACAATGAGCAGTTCTTC; clone size: NA; J gene: TRBJ2-1; V gene: TRBV5-1; CDR3 length: 15; D gene: TRBD2
CDR3 protein: CASSLTEVGQPQHF; CDR3 DNA: TGTGCCAGCAGTCTTACAGAGGTGGGACAGCCCCAGCATTTT; clone size: NA; J gene: TRBJ1-5; V gene: TRBV6-1; CDR3 length: 14; D gene: NA
CDR3 protein: CASSFRQGSNQPQHF; CDR3 DNA: TGTGCCAGCAGTTTCCGCCAGGGAAGCAATCAGCCCCAGCATTTT; clone size: NA; J gene: TRBJ1-5; V gene: TRBV27; CDR3 length: 15; D gene: NA
CDR3 protein: CAWSDEGRTIEKLFF; CDR3 DNA: TGTGCCTGGAGTGATGAGGGGCGGACAATCGAAAAACTGTTTTTT; clone size: few; J gene: TRBJ1-4; V gene: TRBV30; CDR3 length: 15; D gene: NA
CDR3 protein: CASSLGTGDTEQYF; CDR3 DNA: TGCGCCAGCAGCCTTGGGACAGGAGATACCGAGCAGTACTTC; clone size: few; J gene: TRBJ2-7; V gene: TRBV5-1; CDR3 length: 14; D gene: TRBD1
CDR3 protein: CASSLSLDTEAFF; CDR3 DNA: TGTGCCAGCAGCTTGAGTTTGGACACTGAAGCTTTCTTT; clone size: NA; J gene: TRBJ1-1; V gene: TRBV7-9; CDR3 length: 13; D gene: NA
CDR3 protein: CASSSSTANYGYTF; CDR3 DNA: TGTGCCAGCAGCTCGTCGACTGCTAACTATGGCTACACCTTC; clone size: NA; J gene: TRBJ1-2; V gene: TRBV5-6; CDR3 length: 14; D gene: NA
CDR3 protein: CASSSRDYSNTQYF; CDR3 DNA: TGTGCCAGTAGTAGCCGGGACTACAGTAATACGCAGTATTTT; clone size: NA; J gene: TRBJ2-3; V gene: TRBV19; CDR3 length: 14; D gene: TRBD2
CDR3 protein: CASKGGEETQYF; CDR3 DNA: TGCGCCAGCAAGGGGGGCGAAGAGACCCAGTACTTC; clone size: few; J gene: TRBJ2-5; V gene: TRBV10-2; CDR3 length: 12; D gene: NA
CDR3 protein: CATSRDVSGEETQYF; CDR3 DNA: TGTGCCACCAGCAGAGATGTGTCAGGGGAAGAGACCCAGTACTTC; clone size: NA; J gene: TRBJ2-5; V gene: TRBV15; CDR3 length: 15; D gene: NA
CDR3 protein: CSVSWNTEAFF; CDR3 DNA: TGCAGCGTTTCATGGAACACTGAAGCTTTCTTT; clone size: few; J gene: TRBJ1-1; V gene: TRBV29-1; CDR3 length: 11; D gene: NA
CDR3 protein: CASSLASGTDTQYF; CDR3 DNA: TGTGCCAGCAGCTTAGCAAGCGGCACAGATACGCAGTATTTT; clone size: few; J gene: TRBJ2-3; V gene: TRBV7-2; CDR3 length: 14; D gene: NA
CDR3 protein: CASSFGTGGNIQYF; CDR3 DNA: TGCGCCAGCAGCTTTGGGACAGGGGGAAACATTCAGTACTTC; clone size: NA; J gene: TRBJ2-4; V gene: TRBV5-1; CDR3 length: 14; D gene: TRBD1
CDR3 protein: CASSEGVGTGNIYEQFF; CDR3 DNA: TGTGCCAGCAGCGAAGGAGTGGGGACAGGGAATATCTATGAGCAGTTCTTC; clone size: once; J gene: TRBJ2-1; V gene: TRBV7-8; CDR3 length: 17; D gene: TRBD1
CDR3 protein: CSVGKGGDEQFF; CDR3 DNA: TGCAGCGTTGGAAAGGGAGGCGATGAGCAGTTCTTC; clone size: NA; J gene: TRBJ2-1; V gene: TRBV29-1; CDR3 length: 12; D gene: NA
CDR3 protein: CASSQGSAVGHPPETQYF; CDR3 DNA: TGCGCCAGCAGCCAAGGTTCGGCGGTGGGACATCCCCCAGAGACCCAGTACTTC; clone size: NA; J gene: TRBJ2-5; V gene: TRBV4-1; CDR3 length: 18; D gene: NA
CDR3 protein: CASRGTTSGEYEQYF; CDR3 DNA: TGTGCCAGCAGGGGGACGACTAGCGGGGAATACGAGCAGTACTTC; clone size: NA; J gene: TRBJ2-7; V gene: TRBV4-2; CDR3 length: 15; D gene: TRBD2
CDR3 protein: CASSHGTFQSYEQYF; CDR3 DNA: TGTGCCAGCAGCCACGGGACTTTCCAATCATACGAGCAGTACTTC; clone size: NA; J gene: TRBJ2-7; V gene: TRBV6-1; CDR3 length: 15; D gene: NA
CDR3 protein: CASRIGVFYGYTF; CDR3 DNA: TGTGCCAGCAGAATAGGGGTTTTCTATGGCTACACCTTC; clone size: once; J gene: TRBJ1-2; V gene: TRBV28; CDR3 length: 13; D gene: NA
CDR3 protein: CASKSGGNQPQHF; CDR3 DNA: TGTGCCAGCAAATCTGGAGGCAATCAGCCCCAGCATTTT; clone size: NA; J gene: TRBJ1-5; V gene: TRBV6-5; CDR3 length: 13; D gene: NA
CDR3 protein: CASSTPGGVNEQFF; CDR3 DNA: TGTGCCAGTAGTACCCCAGGGGGGGTAAATGAGCAGTTCTTC; clone size: NA; J gene: TRBJ2-1; V gene: TRBV19; CDR3 length: 14; D gene: NA
CDR3 protein: CASSFASGYYEQYF; CDR3 DNA: TGTGCCAGCAGTTTCGCTAGCGGGTACTACGAGCAGTACTTC; clone size: NA; J gene: TRBJ2-7; V gene: TRBV28; CDR3 length: 14; D gene: TRBD2
CDR3 protein: CASSLAGGPEQYF; CDR3 DNA: TGCGCCAGCAGCTTGGCCGGGGGTCCCGAGCAGTACTTC; clone size: NA; J gene: TRBJ2-7; V gene: TRBV5-1; CDR3 length: 13; D gene: NA